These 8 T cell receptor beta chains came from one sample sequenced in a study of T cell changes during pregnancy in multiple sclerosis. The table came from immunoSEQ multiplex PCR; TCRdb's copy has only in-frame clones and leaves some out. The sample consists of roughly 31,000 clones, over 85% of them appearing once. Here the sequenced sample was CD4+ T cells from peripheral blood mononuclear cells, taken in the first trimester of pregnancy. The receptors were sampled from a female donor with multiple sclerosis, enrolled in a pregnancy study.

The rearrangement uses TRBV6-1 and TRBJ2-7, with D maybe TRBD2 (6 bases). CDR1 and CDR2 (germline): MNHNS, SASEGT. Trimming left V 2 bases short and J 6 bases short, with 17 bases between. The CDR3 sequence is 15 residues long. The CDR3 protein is CASSERGLARGEQYF. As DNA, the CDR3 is TGTGCCAGCAGTGAAAGGGGACTCGCTCGAGGCGAGCAGTACTTC.

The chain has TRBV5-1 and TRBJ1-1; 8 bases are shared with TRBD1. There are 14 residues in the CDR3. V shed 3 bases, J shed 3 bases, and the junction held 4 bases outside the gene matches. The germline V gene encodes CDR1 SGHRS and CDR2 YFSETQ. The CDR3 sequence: CASSWGQVYTEAFF. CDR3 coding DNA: TGCGCCAGCAGCTGGGGACAGGTATACACTGAAGCTTTCTTT.

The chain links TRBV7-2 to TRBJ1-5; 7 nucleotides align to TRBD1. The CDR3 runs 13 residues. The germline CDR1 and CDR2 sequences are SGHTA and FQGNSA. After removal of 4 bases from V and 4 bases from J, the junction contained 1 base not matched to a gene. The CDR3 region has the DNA TGTGCCAGCAGCTCCAGGGGGAATCAGCCCCAGCATTTT. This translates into CASSSRGNQPQHF.

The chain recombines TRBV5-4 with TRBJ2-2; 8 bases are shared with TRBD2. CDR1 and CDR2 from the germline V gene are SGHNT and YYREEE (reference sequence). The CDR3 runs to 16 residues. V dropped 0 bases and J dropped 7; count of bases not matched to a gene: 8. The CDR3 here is CASSLVLAGAIGELFF. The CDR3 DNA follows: TGTGCCAGCAGCTTGGTGCTAGCGGGCGCGATCGGGGAGCTGTTTTTT.

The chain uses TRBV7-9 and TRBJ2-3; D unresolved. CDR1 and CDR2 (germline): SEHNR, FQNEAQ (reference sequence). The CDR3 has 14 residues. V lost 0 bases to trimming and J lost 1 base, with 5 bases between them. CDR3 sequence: CASSLASGTDTQYF. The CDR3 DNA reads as TGTGCCAGCAGCTTAGCTAGTGGCACAGATACGCAGTATTTT.

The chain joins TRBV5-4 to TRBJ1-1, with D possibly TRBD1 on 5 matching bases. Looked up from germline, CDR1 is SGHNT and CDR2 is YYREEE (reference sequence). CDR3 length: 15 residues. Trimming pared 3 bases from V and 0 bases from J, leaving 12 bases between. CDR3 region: CASSSAGLMNTEAFF. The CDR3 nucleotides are TGTGCCAGCAGCTCCGCAGGGTTAATGAACACTGAAGCTTTCTTT. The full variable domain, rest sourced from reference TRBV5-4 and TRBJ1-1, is ETGVTQSPTHLIKTRGQQVTLRCSSQSGHNTVSWYQQALGQGPQFIFQYYREEENGRGNFPPRFSGLQFPNYSSELNVNALELDDSALYLCASSSAGLMNTEAFFGQGTRLTVV.

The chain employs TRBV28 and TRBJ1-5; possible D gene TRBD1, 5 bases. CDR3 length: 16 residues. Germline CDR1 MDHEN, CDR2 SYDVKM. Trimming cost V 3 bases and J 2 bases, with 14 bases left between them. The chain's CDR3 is CASSFAEGAGNQPQHF. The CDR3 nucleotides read TGTGCCAGCAGTTTCGCGGAAGGGGCAGGCAATCAGCCCCAGCATTTT.

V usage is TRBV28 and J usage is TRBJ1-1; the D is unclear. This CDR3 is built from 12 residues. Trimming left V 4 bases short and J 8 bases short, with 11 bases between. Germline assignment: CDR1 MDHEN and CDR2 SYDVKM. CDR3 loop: CASSSQSHEAFF. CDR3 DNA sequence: TGTGCCAGCAGTTCACAGTCTCACGAAGCTTTCTTT. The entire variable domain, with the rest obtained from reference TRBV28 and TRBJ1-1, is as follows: DVKVTQSSRYLVKRTGEKVFLECVQDMDHENMFWYRQDPGLGLRLIYFSYDVKMKEKGDIPEGYSVSREKKERFSLILESASTNQTSMYLCASSSQSHEAFFGQGTRLTVV.